These T cell receptor beta chains were read from a single sample in a study of post-analysis software for immune sequencing data. TCRdb itself ran the PCR reads through MiXCR, one entry per CDR3 protein. The table has under 900,000 distinct CDR3 sequences, roughly half seen once. The sample comprised blood. The receptors originated from a girl aged 5-17 years with multiple sclerosis. Each CDR3 is given with its conserved first and last residue. A D gene is named only where the DNA matches it firmly.

TRBD1 TRBV5-1 CASSRTGDQETQYF
. TRBV25-1 CASAPGLRANVLTF
TRBD1 TRBV2 CASSLMGQYQETQYF
. TRBV7-2 CASSFRDDNEQFF
. TRBV4-1 CASSQGFSALSYNSPLHF
TRBD1 TRBV10-3 CAISEGQGVKKNIQYF
TRBD1 TRBV12-3/TRBV12-4 CASSLGDRGSEAFF
. TRBV5-1 CASSLSPDPYSNEQFF
TRBD1 TRBV20-1 CSASPRPGTGKDQYF
. TRBV12-3/TRBV12-4 CASTPQAGYTF
. TRBV10-3 CAISDAATQYF
. TRBV29-1 CSVESSRGGNIQYF
. TRBV5-1 CASSLEGTQNTEAFF
TRBD1 TRBV29-1 CSALEGQIYNEQFF
. TRBV29-1 CSVEDMVVASTDTQYF
TRBD2 TRBV12-3/TRBV12-4 CASSLVRARASGTYEQYF
TRBD1 TRBV6-5 CASSGSGQGYYEQYF
TRBD2 TRBV4-2 CASSQSHAVAGRNEQFF
. TRBV7-8 CASSLVAGEDYGYTF
. TRBV6-4 CASSASMTSEQYF
. TRBV9 CASSVTGRASEQYF
. TRBV5-1 CANSLDGDTHYEQYF
TRBD1 TRBV12-3/TRBV12-4 CASSRGTGGAEKLFF
TRBD2 TRBV9 CASSLNSGLAGTQYF
. TRBV29-1 CSVGDGGKLFF
TRBD1 TRBV19 CASSIGGTDNQPQHF
. TRBV12-3/TRBV12-4 CASSPISVAKNIQYF
. TRBV15 CATSRRYPGRDGYTF